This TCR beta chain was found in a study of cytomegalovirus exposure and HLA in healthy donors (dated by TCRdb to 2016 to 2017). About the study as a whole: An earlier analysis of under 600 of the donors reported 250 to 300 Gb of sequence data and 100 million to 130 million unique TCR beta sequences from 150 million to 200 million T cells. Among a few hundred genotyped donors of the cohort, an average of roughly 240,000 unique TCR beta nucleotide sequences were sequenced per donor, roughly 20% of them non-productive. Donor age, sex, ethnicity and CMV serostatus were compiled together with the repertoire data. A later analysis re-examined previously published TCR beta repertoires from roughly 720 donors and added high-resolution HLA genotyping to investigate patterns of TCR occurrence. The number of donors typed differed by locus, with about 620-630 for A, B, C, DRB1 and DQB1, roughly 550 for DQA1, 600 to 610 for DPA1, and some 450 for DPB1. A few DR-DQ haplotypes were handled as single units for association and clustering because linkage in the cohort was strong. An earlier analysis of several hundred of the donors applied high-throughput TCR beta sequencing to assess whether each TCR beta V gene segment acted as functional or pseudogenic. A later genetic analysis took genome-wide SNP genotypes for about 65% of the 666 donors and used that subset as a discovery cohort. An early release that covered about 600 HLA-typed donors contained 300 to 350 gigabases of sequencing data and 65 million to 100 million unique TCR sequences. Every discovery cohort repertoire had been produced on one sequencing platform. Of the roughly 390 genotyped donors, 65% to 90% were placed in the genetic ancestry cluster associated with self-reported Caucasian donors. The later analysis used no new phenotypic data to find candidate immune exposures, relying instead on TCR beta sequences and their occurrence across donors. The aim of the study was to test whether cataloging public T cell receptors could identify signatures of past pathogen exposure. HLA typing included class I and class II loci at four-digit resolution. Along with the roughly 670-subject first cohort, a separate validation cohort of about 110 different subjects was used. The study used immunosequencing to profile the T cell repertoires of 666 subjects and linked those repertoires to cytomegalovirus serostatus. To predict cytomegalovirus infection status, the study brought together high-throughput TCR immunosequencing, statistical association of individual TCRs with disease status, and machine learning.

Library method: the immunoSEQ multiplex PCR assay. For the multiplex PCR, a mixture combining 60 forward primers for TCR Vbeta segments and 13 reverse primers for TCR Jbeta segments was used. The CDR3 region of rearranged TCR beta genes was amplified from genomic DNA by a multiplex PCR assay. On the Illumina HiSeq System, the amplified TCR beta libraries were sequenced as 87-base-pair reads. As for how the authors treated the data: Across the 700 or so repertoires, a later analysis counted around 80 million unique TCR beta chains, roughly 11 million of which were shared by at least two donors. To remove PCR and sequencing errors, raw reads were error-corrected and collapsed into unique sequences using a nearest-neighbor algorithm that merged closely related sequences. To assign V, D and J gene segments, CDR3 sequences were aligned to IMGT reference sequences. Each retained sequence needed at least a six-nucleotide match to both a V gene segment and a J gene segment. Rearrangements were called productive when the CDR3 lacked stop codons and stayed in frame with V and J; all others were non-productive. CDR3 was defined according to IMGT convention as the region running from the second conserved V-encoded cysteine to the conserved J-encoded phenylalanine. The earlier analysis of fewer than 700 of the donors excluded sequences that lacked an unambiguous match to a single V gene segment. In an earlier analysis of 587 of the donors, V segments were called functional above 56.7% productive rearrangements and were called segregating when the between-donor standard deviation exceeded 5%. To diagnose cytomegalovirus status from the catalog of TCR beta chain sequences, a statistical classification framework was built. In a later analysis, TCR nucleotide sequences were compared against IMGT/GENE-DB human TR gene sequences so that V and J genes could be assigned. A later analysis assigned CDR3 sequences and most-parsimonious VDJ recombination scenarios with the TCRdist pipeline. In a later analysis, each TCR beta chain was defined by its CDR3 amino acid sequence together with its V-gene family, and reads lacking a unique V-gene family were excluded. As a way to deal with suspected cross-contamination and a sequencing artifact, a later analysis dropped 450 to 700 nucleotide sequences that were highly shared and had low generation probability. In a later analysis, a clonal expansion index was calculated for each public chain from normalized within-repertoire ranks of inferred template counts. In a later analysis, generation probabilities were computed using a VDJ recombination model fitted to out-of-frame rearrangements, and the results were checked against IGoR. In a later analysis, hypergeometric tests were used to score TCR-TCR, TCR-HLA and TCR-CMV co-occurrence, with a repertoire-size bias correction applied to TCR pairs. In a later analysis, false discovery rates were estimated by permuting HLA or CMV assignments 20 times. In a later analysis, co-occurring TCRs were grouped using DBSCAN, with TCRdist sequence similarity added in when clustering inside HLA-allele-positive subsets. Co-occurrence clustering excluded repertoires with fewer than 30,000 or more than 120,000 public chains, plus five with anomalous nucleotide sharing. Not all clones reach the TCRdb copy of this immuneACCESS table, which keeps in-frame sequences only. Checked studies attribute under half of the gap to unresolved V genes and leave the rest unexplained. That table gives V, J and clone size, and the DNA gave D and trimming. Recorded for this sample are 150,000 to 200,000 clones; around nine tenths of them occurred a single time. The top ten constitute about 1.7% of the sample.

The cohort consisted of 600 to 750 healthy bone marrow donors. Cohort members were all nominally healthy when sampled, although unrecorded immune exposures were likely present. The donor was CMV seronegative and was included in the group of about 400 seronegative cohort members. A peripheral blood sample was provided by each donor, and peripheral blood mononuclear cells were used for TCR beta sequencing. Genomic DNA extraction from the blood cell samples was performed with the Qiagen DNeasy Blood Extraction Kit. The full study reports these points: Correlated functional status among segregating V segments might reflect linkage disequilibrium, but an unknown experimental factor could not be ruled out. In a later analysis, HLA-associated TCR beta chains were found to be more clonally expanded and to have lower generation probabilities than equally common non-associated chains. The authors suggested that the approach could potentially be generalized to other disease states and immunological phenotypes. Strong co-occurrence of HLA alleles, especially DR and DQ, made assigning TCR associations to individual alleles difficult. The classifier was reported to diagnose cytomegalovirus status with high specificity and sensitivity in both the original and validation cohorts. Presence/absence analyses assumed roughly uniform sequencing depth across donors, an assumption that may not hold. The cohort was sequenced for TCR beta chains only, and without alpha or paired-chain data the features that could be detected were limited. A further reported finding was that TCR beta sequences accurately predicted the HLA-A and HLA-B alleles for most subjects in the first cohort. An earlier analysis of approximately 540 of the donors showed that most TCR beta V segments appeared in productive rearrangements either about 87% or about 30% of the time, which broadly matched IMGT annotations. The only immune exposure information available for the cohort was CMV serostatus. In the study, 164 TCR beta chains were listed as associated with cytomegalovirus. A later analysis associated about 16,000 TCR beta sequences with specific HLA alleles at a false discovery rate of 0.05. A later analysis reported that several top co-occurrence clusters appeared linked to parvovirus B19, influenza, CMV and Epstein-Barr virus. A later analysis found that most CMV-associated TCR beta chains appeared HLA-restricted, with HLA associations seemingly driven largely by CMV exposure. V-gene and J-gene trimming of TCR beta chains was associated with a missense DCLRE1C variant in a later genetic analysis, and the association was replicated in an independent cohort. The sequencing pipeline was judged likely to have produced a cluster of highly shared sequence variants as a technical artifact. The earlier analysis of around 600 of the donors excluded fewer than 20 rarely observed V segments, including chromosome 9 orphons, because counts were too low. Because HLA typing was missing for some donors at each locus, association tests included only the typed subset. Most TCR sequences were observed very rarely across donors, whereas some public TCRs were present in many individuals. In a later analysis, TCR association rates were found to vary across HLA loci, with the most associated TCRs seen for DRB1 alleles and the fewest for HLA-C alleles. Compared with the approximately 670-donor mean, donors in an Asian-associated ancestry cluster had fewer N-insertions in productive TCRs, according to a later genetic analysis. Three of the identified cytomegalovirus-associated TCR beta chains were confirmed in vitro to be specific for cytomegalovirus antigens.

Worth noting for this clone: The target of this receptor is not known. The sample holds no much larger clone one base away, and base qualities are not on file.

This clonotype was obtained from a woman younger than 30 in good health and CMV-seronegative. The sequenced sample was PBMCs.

The DNA sequence is as follows: TGTGCCAGCAGCCCCTCCGGACAGGCCCCTTATGGCTACACCTTC. Translated, this gives CASSPSGQAPYGYTF. The sequence is built from TRBV5-4 and TRBJ1-2, with TRBD1 identical over 7 junction bases. Germline trimming: 4 bases from V, 5 bases from J; junction bases outside gene matches: 11. The CDR3 has 15 amino acids, counting the end cysteine and phenylalanine. Left in the record is the CDR3 DNA by itself, 45 bases read in frame from the first base. The germline V gene encodes CDR1 SGHNT and CDR2 YYREEE (reference sequence).